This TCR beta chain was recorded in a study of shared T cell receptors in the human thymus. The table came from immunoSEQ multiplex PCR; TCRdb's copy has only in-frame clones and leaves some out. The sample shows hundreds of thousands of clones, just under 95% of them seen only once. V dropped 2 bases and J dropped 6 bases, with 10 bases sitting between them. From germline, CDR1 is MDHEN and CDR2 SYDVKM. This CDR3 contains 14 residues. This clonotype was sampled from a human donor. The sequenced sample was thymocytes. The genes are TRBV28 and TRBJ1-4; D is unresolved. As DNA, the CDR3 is TGTGCCAGCAGTTTACCGGCCGCCTATGAAAAACTGTTTTTT. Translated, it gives CASSLPAAYEKLFF.